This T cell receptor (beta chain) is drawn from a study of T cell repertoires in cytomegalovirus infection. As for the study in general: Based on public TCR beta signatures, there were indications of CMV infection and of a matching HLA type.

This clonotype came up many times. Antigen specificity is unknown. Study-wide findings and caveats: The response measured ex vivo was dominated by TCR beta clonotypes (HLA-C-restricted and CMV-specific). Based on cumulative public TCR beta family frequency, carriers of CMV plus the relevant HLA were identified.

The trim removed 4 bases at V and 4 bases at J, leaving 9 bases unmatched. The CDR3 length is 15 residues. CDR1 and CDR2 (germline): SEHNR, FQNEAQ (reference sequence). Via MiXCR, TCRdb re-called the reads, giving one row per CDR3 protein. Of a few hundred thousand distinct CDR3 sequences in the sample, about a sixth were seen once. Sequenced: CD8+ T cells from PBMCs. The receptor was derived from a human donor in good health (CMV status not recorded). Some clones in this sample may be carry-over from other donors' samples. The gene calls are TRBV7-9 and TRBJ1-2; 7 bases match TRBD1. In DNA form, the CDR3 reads TGTGCCAGCAGCTCGCCTCGACAGGGCTCCTATGGCTACACCTTC. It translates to CASSSPRQGSYGYTF.